The clone carrying this T cell receptor beta chain came up many times. No antigen is known for it. V gave up 5 bases and J gave up 4 bases, with 14 bases separating them. The CDR3 totals 14 residues. Looked up from germline, CDR1 is MDHEN and CDR2 is SYDVKM. The time point here: persistent/refractory GD, antithyroid drugs over 5 years with positive TRAb. RNA extracted from PBMCs served as the sequencing template. The data originate from a study of regulatory T cells in long-lasting Graves disease. The TCR beta library used iRepertoire HTBI primers with Arm-PCR amplification of CDR3. TCRdb itself ran the multiplex PCR reads through MiXCR, one entry per CDR3 protein. The sample lists a few hundred thousand distinct CDR3 sequences; about 25% were seen once. Study-wide results and limits: Under persistent disease, TRBV28, TRBJ1-2 and TRBJ2-5 were used preferentially.

The TCR comes from a female donor with Graves disease. This material consisted of peripheral blood mononuclear cells (PBMCs), taken when the disease was refractory, from a patient treated with antithyroid drugs. The chain has TRBV28 and TRBJ1-2, with D perhaps TRBD1 (5 bases). The chain's CDR3 is CASSTKDSSYGYTF. In DNA, the CDR3 is TGTGCCAGCAGTACGAAAGACAGCAGCTATGGCTACACCTTC.